This T cell receptor (beta chain) was retrieved from a study of blood T cell repertoires in COVID-19. The ends were cut back, 6 bases at V and 2 bases at J, with 20 bases in the middle. The germline CDR1 and CDR2 sequences are MDHEN and SYDVKM. CDR3 length: 18 residues. The repertoire was sequenced with immunoSEQ multiplex PCR; TCRdb's copy has only in-frame clones and lacks some. The sample has tens of thousands of clones, 85% seen once. The chain joins TRBV28 to TRBJ2-6, with D perhaps TRBD2 (7 bases). The sequencing sample was made of peripheral blood. This clonotype originated in an elderly man with acute or convalescent COVID-19. The CDR3 nucleotides read TGTGCCAGCAGCCTTCCCGGGGGGCTAAACACTGGGGCCAACGTCCTGACTTTC. Amino acid sequence: CASSLPGGLNTGANVLTF. Supplemented by reference TRBV28 and TRBJ2-6, the full variable domain reads DVKVTQSSRYLVKRTGEKVFLECVQDMDHENMFWYRQDPGLGLRLIYFSYDVKMKEKGDIPEGYSVSREKKERFSLILESASTNQTSMYLCASSLPGGLNTGANVLTFGAGSRLTVL.